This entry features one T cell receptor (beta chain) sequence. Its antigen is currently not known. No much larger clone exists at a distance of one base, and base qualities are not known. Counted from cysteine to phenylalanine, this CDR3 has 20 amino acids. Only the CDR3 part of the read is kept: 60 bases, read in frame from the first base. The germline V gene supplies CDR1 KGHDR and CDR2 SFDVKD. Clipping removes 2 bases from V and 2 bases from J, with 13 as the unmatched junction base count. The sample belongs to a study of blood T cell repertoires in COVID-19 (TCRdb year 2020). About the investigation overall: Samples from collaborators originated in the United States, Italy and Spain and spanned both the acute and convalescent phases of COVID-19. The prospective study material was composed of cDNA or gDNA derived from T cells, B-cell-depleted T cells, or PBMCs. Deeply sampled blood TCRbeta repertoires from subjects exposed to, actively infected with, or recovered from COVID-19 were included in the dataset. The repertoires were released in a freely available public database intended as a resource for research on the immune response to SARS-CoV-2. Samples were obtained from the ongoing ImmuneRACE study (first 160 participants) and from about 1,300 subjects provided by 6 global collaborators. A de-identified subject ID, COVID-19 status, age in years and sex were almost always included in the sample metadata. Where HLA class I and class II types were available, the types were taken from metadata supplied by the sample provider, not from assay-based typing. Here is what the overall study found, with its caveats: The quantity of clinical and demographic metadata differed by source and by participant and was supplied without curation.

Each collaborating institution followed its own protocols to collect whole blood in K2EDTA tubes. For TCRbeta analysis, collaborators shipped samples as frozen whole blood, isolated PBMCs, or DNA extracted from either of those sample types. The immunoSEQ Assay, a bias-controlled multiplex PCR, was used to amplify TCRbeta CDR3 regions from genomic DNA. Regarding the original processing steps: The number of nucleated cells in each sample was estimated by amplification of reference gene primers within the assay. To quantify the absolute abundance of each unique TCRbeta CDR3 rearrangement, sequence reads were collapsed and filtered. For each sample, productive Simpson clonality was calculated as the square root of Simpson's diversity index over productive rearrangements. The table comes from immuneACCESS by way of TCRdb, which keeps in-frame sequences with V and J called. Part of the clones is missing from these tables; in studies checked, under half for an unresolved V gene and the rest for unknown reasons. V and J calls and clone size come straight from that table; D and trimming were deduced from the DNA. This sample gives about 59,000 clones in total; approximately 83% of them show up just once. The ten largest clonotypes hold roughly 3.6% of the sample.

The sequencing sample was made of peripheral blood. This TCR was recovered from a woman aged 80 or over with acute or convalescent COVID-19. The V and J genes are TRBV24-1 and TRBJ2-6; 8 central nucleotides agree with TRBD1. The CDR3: CATSDSSGTGQPPGANVLTF. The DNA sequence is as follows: TGTGCCACCAGTGATTCATCCGGGACAGGACAGCCCCCTGGGGCCAACGTCCTGACTTTC.